Reported below is one T cell receptor beta chain. Its antigen is unknown. This specimen belongs to a study of cytomegalovirus exposure and HLA in healthy donors. Whole-study findings and limits: Specific recognition of CMV antigens was confirmed in vitro for three chains (all CMV-associated). In a later analysis, HLA-associated beta chains showed higher expansion and lower generation probabilities than comparable chains. The authors excluded some V segments, including TRBV6-2 and TRBV6-3, as indistinguishable.

There are 14 residues in the CDR3. Germline values: CDR1 MDHEN, CDR2 SYDVKM. PCR used 60 Vbeta primers and 13 Jbeta primers. Using immunoSEQ multiplex PCR, the repertoire was profiled, and TCRdb retains in-frame clones only, with some absent. This table holds about 120,000 clones, 72% found once. This sequence joins TRBV28 and TRBJ2-5; 10 bases agree with TRBD1. The end of the DNA fits TRBJ2-7 better, so the J call may be wrong. This TCR was recovered from a man aged 30 to 39 in good health and CMV-seronegative. What was sequenced was PBMCs. The CDR3 DNA is TGTGCCAGCAGTCGACAGGGGGCCACCTACGAGCAGTACTTC. This sequence encodes CASSRQGATYEQYF.